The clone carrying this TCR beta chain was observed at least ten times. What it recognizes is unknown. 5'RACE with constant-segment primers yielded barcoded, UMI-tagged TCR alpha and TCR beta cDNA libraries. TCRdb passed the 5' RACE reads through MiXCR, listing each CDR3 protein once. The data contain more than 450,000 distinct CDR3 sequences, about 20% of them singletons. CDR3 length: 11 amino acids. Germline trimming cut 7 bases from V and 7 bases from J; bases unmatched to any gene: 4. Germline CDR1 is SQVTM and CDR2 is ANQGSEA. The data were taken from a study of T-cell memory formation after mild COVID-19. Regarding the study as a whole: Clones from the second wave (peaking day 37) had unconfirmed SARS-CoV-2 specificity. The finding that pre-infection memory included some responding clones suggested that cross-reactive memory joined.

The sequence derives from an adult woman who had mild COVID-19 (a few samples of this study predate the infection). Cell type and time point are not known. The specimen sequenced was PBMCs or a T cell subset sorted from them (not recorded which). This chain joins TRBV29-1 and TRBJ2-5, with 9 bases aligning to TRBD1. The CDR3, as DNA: TGCAGCGGGACAGGGGCTGGGACCCAGTACTTC. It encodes CSGTGAGTQYF. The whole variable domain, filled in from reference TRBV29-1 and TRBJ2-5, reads SAVISQKPSRDICQRGTSLTIQCQVDSQVTMMFWYRQQPGQSLTLIATANQGSEATYESGFVIDKFPISRPNLTFSTLTVSNMSPEDSSIYLCSGTGAGTQYFGPGTRLLVL.